This T cell receptor beta chain was documented in a study of blood T cell repertoires in COVID-19. In its sample, this clone was seen a few times. Participants came from 24 US areas, aged about 18 to 95 years. Assay: immunoSEQ multiplex PCR; the TCRdb copy retains only in-frame clones and omits some. The profile shows about 200,000 clones, 65% to 90% of them singletons. V shed 5 bases and J 2 bases; nucleotides not matched to a gene: 14. Germline values: CDR1 MNHEY, CDR2 SMNVEV (reference sequence). The CDR3 covers 18 residues. The source material was PBMCs or T cells enriched from blood (not recorded which). This chain joins TRBV27 and TRBJ1-4, with TRBD1 matching 7 bases. This TCR was recovered from a woman aged 40 to 55 with acute COVID-19. This chain's CDR3 is CASSTLDRSAPTNEKLFF. For the CDR3, the DNA is TGTGCCAGCAGTACCTTGGACAGGTCCGCACCGACTAATGAAAAACTGTTTTTT.